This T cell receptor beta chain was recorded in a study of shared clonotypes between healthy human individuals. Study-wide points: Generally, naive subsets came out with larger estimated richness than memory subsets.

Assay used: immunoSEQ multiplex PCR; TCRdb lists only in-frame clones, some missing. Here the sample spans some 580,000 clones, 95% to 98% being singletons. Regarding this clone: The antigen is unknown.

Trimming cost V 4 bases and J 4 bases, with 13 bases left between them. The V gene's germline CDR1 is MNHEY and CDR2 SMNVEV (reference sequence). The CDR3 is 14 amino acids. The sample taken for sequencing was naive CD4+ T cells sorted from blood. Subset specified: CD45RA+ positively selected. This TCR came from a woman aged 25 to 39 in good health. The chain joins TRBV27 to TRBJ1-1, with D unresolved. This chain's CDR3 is CASSSGPVSTEAFF. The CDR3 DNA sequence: TGTGCCAGCAGTTCAGGCCCGGTGAGCACTGAAGCTTTCTTT.